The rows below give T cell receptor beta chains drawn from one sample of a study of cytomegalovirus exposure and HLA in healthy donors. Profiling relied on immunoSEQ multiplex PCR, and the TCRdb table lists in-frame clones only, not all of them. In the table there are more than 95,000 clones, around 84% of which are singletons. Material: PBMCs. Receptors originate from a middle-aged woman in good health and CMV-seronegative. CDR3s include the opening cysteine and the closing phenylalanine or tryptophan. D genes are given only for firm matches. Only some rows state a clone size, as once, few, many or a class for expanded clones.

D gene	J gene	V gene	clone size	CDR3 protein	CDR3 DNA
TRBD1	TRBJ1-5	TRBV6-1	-	CASSDGQGAGNQPQHF	TGTGCCAGCAGTGACGGACAGGGGGCCGGCAATCAGCCCCAGCATTTT
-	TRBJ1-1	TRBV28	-	CASGDVRRDTEAFF	TGTGCCAGCGGAGATGTTCGAAGAGACACTGAAGCTTTCTTT
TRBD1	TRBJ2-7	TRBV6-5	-	CASSYSLGQGYEQYF	TGTGCCAGCAGTTACTCTTTGGGACAGGGCTACGAGCAGTACTTC
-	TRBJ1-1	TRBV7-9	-	CASSLGPLPLHRDTEAFF	TGTGCCAGCAGCTTGGGACCCCTTCCTTTGCACAGGGACACTGAAGCTTTCTTT
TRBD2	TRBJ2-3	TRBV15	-	CATSKRVGSGRAGTQYF	TGTGCCACCAGCAAACGGGTGGGAAGCGGGAGGGCCGGGACGCAGTATTTT
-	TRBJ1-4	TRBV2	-	CASSTRGREKLFF	TGTGCCAGCAGTACCCGGGGTCGGGAAAAACTGTTTTTT
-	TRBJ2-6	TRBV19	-	CASSIQSSGANVLTF	TGTGCCAGTAGTATTCAGTCCTCTGGGGCCAACGTCCTGACTTTC
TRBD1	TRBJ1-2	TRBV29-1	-	CSVDVGTGDGYTF	TGCAGCGTTGATGTCGGGACAGGGGATGGCTACACCTTC
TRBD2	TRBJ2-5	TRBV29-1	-	CSVETSGSMTQYF	TGCAGCGTTGAGACTAGCGGGAGTATGACCCAGTACTTC
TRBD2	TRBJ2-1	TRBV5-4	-	CASSPGLLAGDNEQFF	TGTGCCAGCAGCCCGGGCTTGCTAGCGGGAGACAATGAGCAGTTCTTC
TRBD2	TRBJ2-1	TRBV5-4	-	CASSWGTSGRGEQFF	TGTGCCAGCAGCTGGGGGACTAGCGGGAGGGGTGAGCAGTTCTTC
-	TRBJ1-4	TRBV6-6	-	CASSTDSEKLFF	TGTGCCAGCAGTACCGACAGTGAAAAACTGTTTTTT
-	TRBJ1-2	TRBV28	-	CASSFAQVMNYGYTF	TGTGCCAGCAGTTTCGCACAGGTGATGAACTATGGCTACACCTTC
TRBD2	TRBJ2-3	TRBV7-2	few	CASSLGPASGTDTQYF	TGTGCCAGCAGCTTGGGGCCGGCTAGCGGGACAGATACGCAGTATTTT
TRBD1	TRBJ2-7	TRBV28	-	CASSLWRGQTSYEQYF	TGTGCCAGCAGTTTATGGAGGGGACAGACATCCTACGAGCAGTACTTC
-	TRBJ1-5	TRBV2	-	CASSNQNQPQHF	TGTGCCAGCAGTAATCAGAATCAGCCCCAGCATTTT
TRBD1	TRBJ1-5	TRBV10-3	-	CAISETLIRDRTRIQPQHF	TGTGCCATCAGTGAGACTTTAATAAGGGACAGGACGAGAATTCAGCCCCAGCATTTT